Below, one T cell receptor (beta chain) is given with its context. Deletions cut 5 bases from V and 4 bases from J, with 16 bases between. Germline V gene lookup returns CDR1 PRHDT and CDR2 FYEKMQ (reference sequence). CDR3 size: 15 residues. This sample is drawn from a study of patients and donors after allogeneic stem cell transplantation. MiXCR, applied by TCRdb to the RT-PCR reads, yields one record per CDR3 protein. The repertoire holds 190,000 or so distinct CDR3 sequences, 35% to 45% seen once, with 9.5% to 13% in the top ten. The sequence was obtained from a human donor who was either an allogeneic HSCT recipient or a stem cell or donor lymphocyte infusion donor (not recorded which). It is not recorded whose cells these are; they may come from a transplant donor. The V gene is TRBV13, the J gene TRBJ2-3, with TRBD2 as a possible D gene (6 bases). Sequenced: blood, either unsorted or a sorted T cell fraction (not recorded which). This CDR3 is CASSRTGTSSDTQYF. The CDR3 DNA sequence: TGTGCCAGCAGCCGAACCGGGACTTCCTCAGATACGCAGTATTTT.